This entry lists 9 T cell receptor beta chains sequenced from one sample in a study of T cell responses to AZD1222 COVID-19 vaccine. The table came from immunoSEQ multiplex PCR; TCRdb's copy has only in-frame clones and leaves some out. Found here are 80,000 or so clones, about nine tenths of them singletons; the top ten hold about 3%. The source was peripheral blood, collected 28 days after the second AZD1222 dose. Receptors were obtained from an adult who received the AZD1222 COVID-19 vaccine.

The chain carries TRBV30 and TRBJ2-4, with 8 bases that match TRBD1. Germline V gene sequence: CDR1 GTSNPN, CDR2 SVGIG (reference sequence). V was clipped by 2 bases and J by 0 bases; unmatched bases: 6. The CDR3 is 16 residues long. This CDR3 reads CAWSIWTGKAKNIQYF. CDR3 DNA sequence: TGTGCCTGGAGTATATGGACAGGGAAAGCCAAAAACATTCAGTACTTC.

The chain recombines TRBV29-1 with TRBJ2-7, with 7 nucleotides matching TRBD2. The CDR3 runs to 10 residues. Germline assignment: CDR1 SQVTM and CDR2 ANQGSEA. V trimming: 4 bases; J trimming: 6 bases; junction bases outside the gene matches: 0. CDR3 sequence reads: CSVGGGEQYF. In DNA, the CDR3 is TGCAGCGTTGGGGGGGGCGAGCAGTACTTC.

This chain connects TRBV19 to TRBJ1-5; a possible D gene is TRBD1 (5 bases). The germline V gene has CDR1 LNHDA and CDR2 SQIVND (reference sequence). This CDR3 has 15 amino acids. The ends were cut back, 3 bases at V and 1 base at J, with 10 bases in the middle. This CDR3 reads CASSMRRGSNQPQHF. The CDR3 nucleotides read TGTGCCAGTAGTATGCGTCGGGGCAGCAATCAGCCCCAGCATTTT.

V usage is TRBV25-1 and J usage is TRBJ1-3; D remains ambiguous. CDR3 size: 12 residues. The V gene lost 10 bases and the J gene lost 1 base, with 8 bases spanning the gap. CDR1 and CDR2 from the germline V gene are MGHDK and SYGVNS. CDR3 coding DNA: TGTGCCACCGGGAGTTCTGGAAACACCATATATTTT. Amino acids: CATGSSGNTIYF. Full variable domain (remainder filled in from reference TRBV25-1 and TRBJ1-3): EADIYQTPRYLVIGTGKKITLECSQTMGHDKMYWYQQDPGMELHLIHYSYGVNSTEKGDLSSESTVSRIRTEHFPLTLESARPSHTSQYLCATGSSGNTIYFGEGSWLTVV.

DNA of the CDR3: TGTGCCATCAGTGAGGGGGGTCCTCAGAGTTACGAGCAGTACTTC. Amino acids: CAISEGGPQSYEQYF. The J gene is TRBJ2-7, the V gene TRBV10-3; possibly TRBD1 or TRBD2 for D (5 bases each). The CDR3 totals 15 residues. Germline loops: CDR1 ENHRY, CDR2 SYGVKD. Between the trimmed V and J ends, which lost 2 bases and 4 bases, there was a span of 15 bases.

The chain carries TRBV19 and TRBJ1-1, with a possible D match to TRBD1 (6 bases). The V gene's germline CDR1 is LNHDA and CDR2 SQIVND (reference sequence). V lost 1 base, J lost 2 bases, and 8 bases lay in between. The CDR3 sequence is 14 residues long. In DNA form, the CDR3 reads TGTGCCAGTAGTATAGTCAGGGGTAACACTGAAGCTTTCTTT. Its translation is CASSIVRGNTEAFF.

The chain employs TRBV5-1 and TRBJ1-5, with TRBD1 identical over 10 bases. Germline lookup yields CDR1 SGHRS and CDR2 YFSETQ. The ends lost 4 bases at V and 3 bases at J; junction bases unmatched: 4. There are 15 residues in the CDR3. For the CDR3, the DNA is TGCGCCAGCAGCGCCGGGACAGGGGTCAATCAGCCCCAGCATTTT. It yields the protein CASSAGTGVNQPQHF.

This chain links TRBV12-3 or TRBV12-4 with TRBJ2-7; D tentatively fits TRBD1 or TRBD2 (5 bases each). The CDR3 loop spans 11 amino acids. V lost 5 bases to trimming and J lost 8 bases, with 10 bases between them. CDR3 coding DNA: TGTGCCAGCAGTCCCGGGGACCAGCAGTACTTC. Its protein product is CASSPGDQQYF.

This CDR3 is CATSDQQKGEAFF. CDR3 DNA sequence: TGTGCCACCAGTGACCAACAAAAGGGTGAAGCTTTCTTT. The chain links TRBV24-1 to TRBJ1-1; unclear D gene. Trimming removed 4 bases from V and 7 bases from J, with 12 bases in between. CDR1 KGHDR and CDR2 SFDVKD come from the germline V gene. The CDR3 length is 13 residues.